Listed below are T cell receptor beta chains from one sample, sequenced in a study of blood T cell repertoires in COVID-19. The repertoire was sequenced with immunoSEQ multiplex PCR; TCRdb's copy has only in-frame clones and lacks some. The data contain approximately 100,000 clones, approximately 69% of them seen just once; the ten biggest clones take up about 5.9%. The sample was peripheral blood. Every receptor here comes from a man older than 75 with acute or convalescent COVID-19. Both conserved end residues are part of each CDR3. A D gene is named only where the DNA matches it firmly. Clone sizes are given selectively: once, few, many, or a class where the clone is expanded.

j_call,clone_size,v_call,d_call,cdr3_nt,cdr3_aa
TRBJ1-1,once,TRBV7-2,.,TGTGCCAGCAGCTTACGAACGGGGGGAGCTTTCTTT,CASSLRTGGAFF
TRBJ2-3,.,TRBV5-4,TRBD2,TGTGCCAGCGCAATGGGCGGGAGCTCTAGCACAGATACGCAGTATTTT,CASAMGGSSSTDTQYF
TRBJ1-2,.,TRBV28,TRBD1,TGTGCCAGCAGACGACAGGGGAGATTTGGCTACACCTTC,CASRRQGRFGYTF
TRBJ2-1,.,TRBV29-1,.,TGCAGCGTTGCGGTGGGGCAGTACAATGAGCAGTTCTTC,CSVAVGQYNEQFF
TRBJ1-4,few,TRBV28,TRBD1,TGTGCCAGCACTCGGACAGGGGGCTACGAAAAACTGTTTTTT,CASTRTGGYEKLFF
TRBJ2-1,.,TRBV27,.,TGTGCCAGCAGTTTAGGGGTACAGGGTCGGCCGATCTTC,CASSLGVQGRPIF
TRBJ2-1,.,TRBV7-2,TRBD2,TGTGCCAGCAGCTTTATGCGGGAGTCAAATGAGCAGTTCTTC,CASSFMRESNEQFF
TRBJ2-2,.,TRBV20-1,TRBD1,TGCAGTGCAAGTGGACAGGGGAGGTGGGGGGAGCTGTTTTTT,CSASGQGRWGELFF
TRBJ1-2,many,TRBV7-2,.,TGTGCCAGCAGCGCACGCTTGGGGGCCACGACTGATGGCTACACCTTC,CASSARLGATTDGYTF
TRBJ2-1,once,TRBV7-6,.,TGTGCCAGCAGCGGGCTAGCGAGGAGTTTCAGTGAGCAGTTCTTC,CASSGLARSFSEQFF
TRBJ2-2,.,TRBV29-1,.,TGCAGCGCTAAGGGACTGATGAACACCGGGGAGCTGTTTTTT,CSAKGLMNTGELFF
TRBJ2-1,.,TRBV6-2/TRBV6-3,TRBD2,TGTGCCAGCAGCCCTGCTCCTAGCGGGCGTTACAATGAGCAGTTCTTC,CASSPAPSGRYNEQFF
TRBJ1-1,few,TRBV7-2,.,TGTGCCAGCAGCCCACAGCCAGGGTTTTCCACTGAAGCTTTCTTT,CASSPQPGFSTEAFF
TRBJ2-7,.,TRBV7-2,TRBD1,TGTGCCAGCACCCTTCGGGACAGGGGTTTTTCCTACGAGCAGTACTTC,CASTLRDRGFSYEQYF
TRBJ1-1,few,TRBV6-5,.,TGTGCCAGCATCAAAGGAGGGATGAACACTGAAGCTTTCTTT,CASIKGGMNTEAFF
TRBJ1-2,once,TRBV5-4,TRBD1,TGTGCCAGCAGCTTGGGGACAGGGGATCGGGACACCTTC,CASSLGTGDRDTF
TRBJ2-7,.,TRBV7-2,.,TGTGCCAGCAGCTTAGAGGCGGGATACGAGCAGTACTTC,CASSLEAGYEQYF
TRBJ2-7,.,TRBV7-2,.,TGTGCCAGCAGCTTAGTACCCGTGAGTTCGCAGTACTTC,CASSLVPVSSQYF
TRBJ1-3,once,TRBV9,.,TGTGCCAGCAGCCCCTCAGGAGGTGGAAACACCATATATTTT,CASSPSGGGNTIYF
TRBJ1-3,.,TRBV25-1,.,TGTGCCAGCAGTGGGACAGCCTCATACGGAAACACCATATATTTT,CASSGTASYGNTIYF
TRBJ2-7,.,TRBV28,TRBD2,TGTGCCAGCAATGGGGCGGGGGTCTCCTACGAGCAGTACTTC,CASNGAGVSYEQYF
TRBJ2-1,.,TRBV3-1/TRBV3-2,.,TGTGCCAGCAGGCAGGCATGGAATGAGCAGTTCTTC,CASRQAWNEQFF
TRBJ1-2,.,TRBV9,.,TGTGCCAGCAGCGTAGGGGGAGGGACCAACGCCTATGGCTACACCTTC,CASSVGGGTNAYGYTF
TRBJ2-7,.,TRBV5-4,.,TGTGCCAGCAGCTCCTCTACGGCGGCCTACGAGCAGTACTTC,CASSSSTAAYEQYF